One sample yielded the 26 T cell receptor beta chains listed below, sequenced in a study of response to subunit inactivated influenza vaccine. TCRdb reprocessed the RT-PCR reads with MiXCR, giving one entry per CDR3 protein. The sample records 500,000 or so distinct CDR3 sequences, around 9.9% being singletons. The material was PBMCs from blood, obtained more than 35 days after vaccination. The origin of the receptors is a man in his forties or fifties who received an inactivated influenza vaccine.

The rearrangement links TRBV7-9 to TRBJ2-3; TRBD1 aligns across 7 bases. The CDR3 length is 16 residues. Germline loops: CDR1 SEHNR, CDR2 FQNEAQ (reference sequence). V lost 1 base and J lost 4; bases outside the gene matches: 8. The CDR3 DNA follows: TGTGCCAGCAGCTTAGTATGGGGGACAGTGGCAGATACGCAGTATTTT. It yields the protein CASSLVWGTVADTQYF.

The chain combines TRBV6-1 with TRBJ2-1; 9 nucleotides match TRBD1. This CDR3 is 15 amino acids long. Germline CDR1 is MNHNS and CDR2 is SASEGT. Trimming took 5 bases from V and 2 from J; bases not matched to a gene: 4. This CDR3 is CASSRTGVTYNEQFF. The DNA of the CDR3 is TGTGCCAGCAGTAGGACAGGGGTGACCTACAATGAGCAGTTCTTC.

The CDR3 DNA is TGTGCCAGCAGCCCCCGAGGGGGAATCGCCACCTTC. Translating gives CASSPRGGIATF. V is TRBV7-2 and J is TRBJ1-2; the D gene is possibly TRBD1 (6 bases). The germline V and J ends were trimmed by 5 bases and 13 bases, with 17 bases remaining between them. Per the germline V gene, CDR1 is SGHTA and CDR2 is FQGNSA. This CDR3 is 12 amino acids long.

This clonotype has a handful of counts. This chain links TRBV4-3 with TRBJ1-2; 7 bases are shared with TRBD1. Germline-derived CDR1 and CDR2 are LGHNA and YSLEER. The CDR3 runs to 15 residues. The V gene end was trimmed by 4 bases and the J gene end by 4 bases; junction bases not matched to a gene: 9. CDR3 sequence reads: CASSPYSGQFYGYTF. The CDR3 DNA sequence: TGCGCCAGCAGCCCCTACTCGGGACAGTTCTATGGCTACACCTTC.

CDR3 sequence: CASSLLAIGEKFF. Here the CDR3 DNA reads TGTGCCAGCAGCTTATTGGCCATTGGGGAGAAGTTCTTC. The V gene is TRBV11-2, the J gene TRBJ2-1, with D possibly TRBD2 on 5 matching bases. Trimming stripped 2 bases from V and 14 bases from J, with 16 bases between. The CDR3 has 13 residues. Germline V lookup: CDR1 SGHAT, CDR2 FQNNGV.

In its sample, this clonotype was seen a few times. Written as DNA, the CDR3 is TGCGCCAGCAGCCGCGGACTAGCGGGGGGAGACAATGAGCAGTTCTTC. Translated: CASSRGLAGGDNEQFF. The V call is TRBV10-2, the J call TRBJ2-1, with 14 nucleotides matching TRBD2. The CDR3 spans 16 residues. V dropped 6 bases and J dropped 5; count of bases not matched to a gene: 6. CDR1 WSHSY and CDR2 SAAADI come from the germline V gene.

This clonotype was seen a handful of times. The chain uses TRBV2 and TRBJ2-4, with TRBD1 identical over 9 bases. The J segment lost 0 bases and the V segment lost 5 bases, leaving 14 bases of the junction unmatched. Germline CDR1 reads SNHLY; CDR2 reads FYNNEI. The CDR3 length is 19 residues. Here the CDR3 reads CASSTTGGAGTLAKNIQYF. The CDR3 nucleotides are TGTGCCAGCAGTACTACAGGGGGCGCGGGGACTCTAGCCAAAAACATTCAGTACTTC.

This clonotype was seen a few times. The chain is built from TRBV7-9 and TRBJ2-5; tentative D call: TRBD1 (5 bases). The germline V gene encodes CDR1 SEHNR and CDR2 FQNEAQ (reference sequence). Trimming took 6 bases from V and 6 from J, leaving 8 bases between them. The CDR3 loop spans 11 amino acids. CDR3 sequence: CASSRGKTQYF. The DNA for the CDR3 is TGTGCCAGCAGTAGGGGCAAGACCCAGTACTTC.

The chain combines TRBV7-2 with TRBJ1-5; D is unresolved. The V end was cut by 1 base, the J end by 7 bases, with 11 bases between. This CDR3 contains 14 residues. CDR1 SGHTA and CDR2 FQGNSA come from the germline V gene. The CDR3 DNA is TGTGCCAGCAGCTTAGTTCCTTCCTCCCAGCCCCAGCATTTT. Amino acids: CASSLVPSSQPQHF.

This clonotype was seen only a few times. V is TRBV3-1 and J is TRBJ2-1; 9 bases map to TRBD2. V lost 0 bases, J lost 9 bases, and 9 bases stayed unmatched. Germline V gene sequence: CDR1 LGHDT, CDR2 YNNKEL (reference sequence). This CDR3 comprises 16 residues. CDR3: CASSQDRVAGVGEQFF. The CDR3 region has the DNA TGTGCCAGCAGCCAAGATCGGGTAGCGGGAGTCGGTGAGCAGTTCTTC.

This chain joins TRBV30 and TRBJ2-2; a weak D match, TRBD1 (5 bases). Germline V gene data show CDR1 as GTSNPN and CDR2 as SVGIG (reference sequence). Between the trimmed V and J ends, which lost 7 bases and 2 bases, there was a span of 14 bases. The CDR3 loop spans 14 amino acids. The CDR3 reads CALWGSENTGELFF. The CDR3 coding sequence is TGTGCCTTGTGGGGCAGCGAAAACACCGGGGAGCTGTTTTTT.

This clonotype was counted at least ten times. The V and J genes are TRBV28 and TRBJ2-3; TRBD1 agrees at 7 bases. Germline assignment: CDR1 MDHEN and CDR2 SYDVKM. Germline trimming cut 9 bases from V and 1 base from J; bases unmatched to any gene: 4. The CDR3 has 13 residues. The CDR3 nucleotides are TGTGCCAGTAGGGACAGTCGCACAGATACGCAGTATTTT. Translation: CASRDSRTDTQYF.

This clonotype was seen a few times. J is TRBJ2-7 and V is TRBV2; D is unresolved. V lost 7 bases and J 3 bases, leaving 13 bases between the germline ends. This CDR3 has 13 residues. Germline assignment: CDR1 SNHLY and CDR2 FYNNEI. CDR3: CASILSMGYEQYF. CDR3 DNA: TGTGCCAGCATTCTGTCAATGGGCTACGAGCAGTACTTC. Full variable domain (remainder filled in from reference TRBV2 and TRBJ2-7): EPEVTQTPSHQVTQMGQEVILRCVPISNHLYFYWYRQILGQKVEFLVSFYNNEISEKSEIFDDQFSVERPDGSNFTLKIRSTKLEDSAMYFCASILSMGYEQYFGPGTRLTVT.

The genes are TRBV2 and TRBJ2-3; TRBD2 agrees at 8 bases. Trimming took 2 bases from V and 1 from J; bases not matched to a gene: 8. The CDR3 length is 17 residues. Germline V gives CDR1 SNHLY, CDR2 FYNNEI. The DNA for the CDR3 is TGTGCCAGCAGTGAAATTGTCGCGACTAGCGGCACAGATACGCAGTATTTT. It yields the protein CASSEIVATSGTDTQYF. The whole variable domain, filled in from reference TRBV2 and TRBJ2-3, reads EPEVTQTPSHQVTQMGQEVILRCVPISNHLYFYWYRQILGQKVEFLVSFYNNEISEKSEIFDDQFSVERPDGSNFTLKIRSTKLEDSAMYFCASSEIVATSGTDTQYFGPGTRLTVL.

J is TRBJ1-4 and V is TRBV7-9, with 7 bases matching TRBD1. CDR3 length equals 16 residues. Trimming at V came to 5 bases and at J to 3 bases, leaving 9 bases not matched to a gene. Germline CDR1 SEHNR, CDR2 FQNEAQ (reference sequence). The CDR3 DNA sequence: TGTGCCAGCAGCCATGAGGGGGCGAGGGCTAATGAAAAACTGTTTTTT. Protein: CASSHEGARANEKLFF. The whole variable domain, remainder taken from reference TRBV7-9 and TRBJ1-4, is DTGVSQNPRHKITKRGQNVTFRCDPISEHNRLYWYRQTLGQGPEFLTYFQNEAQLEKSRLLSDRFSAERPKGSFSTLEIQRTEQGDSAMYLCASSHEGARANEKLFFGSGTQLSVL.

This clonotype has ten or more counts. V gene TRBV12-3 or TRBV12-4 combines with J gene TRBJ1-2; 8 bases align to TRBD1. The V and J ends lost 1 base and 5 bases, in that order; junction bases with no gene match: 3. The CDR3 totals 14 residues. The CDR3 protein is CASSLGRQGYGYTF. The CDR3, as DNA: TGTGCCAGCAGTTTAGGTCGACAGGGGTATGGCTACACCTTC.

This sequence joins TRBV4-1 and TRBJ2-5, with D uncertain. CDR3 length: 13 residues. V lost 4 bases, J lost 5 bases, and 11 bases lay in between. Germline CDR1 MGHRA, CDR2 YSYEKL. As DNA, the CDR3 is TGCGCCAGCAGCCGACTCGAAACGGAGACCCAGTACTTC. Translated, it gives CASSRLETETQYF.

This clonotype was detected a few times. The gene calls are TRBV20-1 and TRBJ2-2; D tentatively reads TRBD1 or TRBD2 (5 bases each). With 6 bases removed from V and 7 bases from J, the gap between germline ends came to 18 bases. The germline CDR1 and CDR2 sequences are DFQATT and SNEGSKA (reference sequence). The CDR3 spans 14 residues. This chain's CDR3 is CSASGAGTGGELFF. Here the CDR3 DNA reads TGCAGTGCAAGTGGGGCAGGGACGGGCGGGGAGCTGTTTTTT.

CDR3 nucleotides: TGTGCCAGCAACCGGGGAAGGCGGGAGGTGTCATTTTTTGTGCAGTTCTTC. It codes for CASNRGRREVSFFVQFF. The rearrangement joins TRBV7-2 to TRBJ2-1; 8 bases map to TRBD2. With V trimmed by 7 bases and J by 12 bases, 23 bases remained unmatched. CDR1 and CDR2 from the germline V gene are SGHTA and FQGNSA. The CDR3 has 17 amino acids. Full variable domain (missing parts from reference TRBV7-2 and TRBJ2-1): GAGVSQSPSNKVTEKGKDVELRCDPISGHTALYWYRQSLGQGLEFLIYFQGNSAPDKSGLPSDRFSAERTGGSVSTLTIQRTQQEDSAVYLCASNRGRREVSFFVQFFGPGTRLTVL.

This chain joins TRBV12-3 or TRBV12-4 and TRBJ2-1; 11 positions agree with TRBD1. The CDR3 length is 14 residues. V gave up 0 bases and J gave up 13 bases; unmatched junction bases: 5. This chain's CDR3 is CASSLARGQGAQFF. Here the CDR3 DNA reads TGTGCCAGCAGTTTAGCGCGTGGACAGGGGGCCCAGTTCTTC.

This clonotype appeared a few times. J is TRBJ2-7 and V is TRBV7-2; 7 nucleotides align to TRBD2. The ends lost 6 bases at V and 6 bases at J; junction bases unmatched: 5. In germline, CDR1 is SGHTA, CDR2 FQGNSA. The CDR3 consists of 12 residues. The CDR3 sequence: CASRWGGSEQYF. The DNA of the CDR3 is TGTGCCAGCAGATGGGGGGGGTCCGAGCAGTACTTC.

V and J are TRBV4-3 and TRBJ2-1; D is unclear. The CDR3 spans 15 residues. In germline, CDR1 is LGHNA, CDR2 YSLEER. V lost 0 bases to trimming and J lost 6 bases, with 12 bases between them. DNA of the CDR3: TGCGCCAGCAGCCAAGATGAAGGGTCGTTCAATGAGCAGTTCTTC. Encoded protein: CASSQDEGSFNEQFF.

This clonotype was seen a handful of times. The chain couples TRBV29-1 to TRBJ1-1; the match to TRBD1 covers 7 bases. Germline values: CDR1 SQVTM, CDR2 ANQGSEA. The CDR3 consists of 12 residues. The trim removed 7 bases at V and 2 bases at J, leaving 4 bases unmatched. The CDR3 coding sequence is TGCAGCGCAGGACAGGCCAACACTGAAGCTTTCTTT. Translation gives CSAGQANTEAFF.

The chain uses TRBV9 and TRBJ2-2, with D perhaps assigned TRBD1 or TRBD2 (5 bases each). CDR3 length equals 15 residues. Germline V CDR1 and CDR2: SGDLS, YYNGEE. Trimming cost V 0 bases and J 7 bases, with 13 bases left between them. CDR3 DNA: TGTGCCAGCAGCGTAGGGGGGAAACGTAACGGGGAGCTGTTTTTT. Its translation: CASSVGGKRNGELFF.

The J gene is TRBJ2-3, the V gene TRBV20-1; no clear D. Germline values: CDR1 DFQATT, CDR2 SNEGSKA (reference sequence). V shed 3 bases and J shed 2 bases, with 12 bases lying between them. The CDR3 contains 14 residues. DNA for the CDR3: TGCAGTGCTAGTGCGGCGGAGCCCACAGATACGCAGTATTTT. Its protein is CSASAAEPTDTQYF.

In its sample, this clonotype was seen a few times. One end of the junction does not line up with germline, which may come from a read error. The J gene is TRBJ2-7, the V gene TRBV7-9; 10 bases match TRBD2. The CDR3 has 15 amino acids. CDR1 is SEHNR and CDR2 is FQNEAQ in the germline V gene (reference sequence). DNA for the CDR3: TGTGCCAGCAGCTTAGGGCAGCCCGGGACTAGCGACTCGACCTTC. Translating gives CASSLGQPGTSDSTF.